This note documents a single T cell receptor (beta chain) sequence. Its antigen is not yet known. Base qualities are not recorded, but no much larger clone differs from it by a single base. The data originate from a study of shared clonotypes between healthy human individuals (dated by TCRdb to 2020 to 2021). Study-wide context: The cohort comprised two women and a few men aged 18 to 49 years. For each donor, three plates each were used for CD4 naive and CD4 memory, two plates were used for CD8 naive, and one plate was used for CD8 memory. Each donor's leukapheresis produced roughly between roughly 0.94 and 9.5 billion PBMCs. To estimate repertoire size and how much clonotype sharing occurs between individuals, the study deeply sequenced the blood TCR repertoires of five or six healthy adults. To increase sequencing depth and limit assay-specific biases, TCR repertoire library preparation and sequencing were carried out by different laboratories using diverse techniques.

The investigation overall reported the following: Naive subsets generally had larger estimated clonotype richness than memory subsets. The genetic and exposure-history diversity represented was limited by the small number of donors. Around 5% of naive CD4, 3.5% of naive CD8, approximately 2% of memory CD4, and 0.35% to 0.4% of memory CD8 clonotypes were shared across several donors. Compared with non-shared clonotypes, clonotypes shared by all four sorted-subset donors had higher generation probabilities. Rarefaction of sorted-subset datasets indicated incomplete sequencing despite the large sequencing depth. Pairwise subsampling led to the expectation that sequencing depth would affect the degree of clonotype sharing among donors. Sampling was restricted to blood, and TCR repertoires in tissue are likely to differ from TCR repertoires in blood.

TCR CDR3 regions were amplified from genomic DNA by multiplex PCR using the deep immunoSEQ assay. For each cell subset, the extracted genomic DNA was distributed evenly across all wells of several immunoSEQ 96-well plates, and each plate served as one replicate. For sorted subsets, around 200 ng genomic DNA, equal to tens of thousands of T cell genomes, was loaded into each replicate PCR. The purified libraries were quantified using a Qubit 3.0 fluorometer, sized with a Bioanalyzer 2100, and then quantified again using the KAPA Library Quantification kit. Every immunoSEQ 96-well plate was sequenced on a separate single-read 150-cycle Illumina NextSeq 550 flow cell. The published analysis was carried out like this. The immunoSEQ output contained only junctional sequences without quality scores, so filtering could not match that applied to full-length reads. Sequences were annotated with PyIR, a Python wrapper for IgBLAST v1.9, using IMGT germline references to assign V/J genes and CDR3. Any read was removed if the V/J assignment was weak (E-value above 1e-6), the CDR3 was missing, or the read contained stop codons, out-of-frame junctions, or ambiguous translated residues. V3J clonotypes were defined as sequences sharing the same inferred V gene, J gene, and CDR3 amino acid sequence. To compute the percentage overlap between repertoires, the number of shared unique clonotypes was divided by the size of the smaller repertoire. Richness of each repertoire was evaluated using RTK rarefaction, the Chao1 estimator, and Recon v2.1 estimates of unobserved clonotypes. OLGA was used to compute generation probabilities for all TCRbeta clonotypes that the gDNA method yielded from a handful of donors. The table comes from immuneACCESS by way of TCRdb, which keeps in-frame sequences with V and J called. Part of the clones is missing from these tables; in studies checked, under half for an unresolved V gene and the rest for unknown reasons. From that table come the V and J calls and clone size; the DNA was used to work out D and trimming. Present in this sample are roughly 2,000,000 clones, roughly 94% of which were seen just once. The ten top clones hold around 1.2% of the sample.

CD8 naive samples were CD45RO-negative cells positively selected for CCR7, giving a CD45RA+CCR7+ population that excluded TemRA cells. Donors were healthy HIV-negative adults with no recently reported acute infections or vaccinations. Only Caucasian adults living in Nashville, Tennessee, USA were represented among the donors. Blood was collected by leukapheresis, and PBMCs were isolated by Ficoll-Histopaque density gradient centrifugation and then cryopreserved in liquid nitrogen vapor phase. Analytical flow cytometry was used to check the purity and quantity of every magnetically sorted T cell population. Genomic DNA was isolated from every sorted fraction and measured by UV absorbance on a Nanodrop 2000c. Including the terminal cysteine and phenylalanine, the CDR3 comprises 15 residues. The CDR3 DNA has 45 bases and is translated from base 1. Trimming removed 3 bases from V and 2 bases from J, leaving 11 bases between the germline ends. The germline V gene specifies MGHRA as CDR1 and YSYEKL as CDR2.

The rearranged segments are TRBV4-1 and TRBJ2-1; the best D guess is TRBD2, with 5 bases matching. The material sequenced was naive CD8+ T cells sorted from blood. In light of the paper, this sample's cell subset or site label describes: CD45RA+CCR7+. This TCR was recovered from a man younger than 35 in good health. At the DNA level, the sequence is TGCGCCAGCAGCCAGCAAGCGGAGCCCTACAATGAGCAGTTCTTC. Translation gives CASSQQAEPYNEQFF.